Listed below are T cell receptor beta chains from one sample, sequenced in a study of Ad26.COV2.S vaccination and SARS-CoV-2 variants. The protocol was immunoSEQ multiplex PCR, while the TCRdb copy is restricted to in-frame clones and leaves out a portion. The repertoire holds some 370,000 clones, with roughly 80% as singletons. Here the sequenced sample was peripheral blood, taken in a trial of Ad26.COV2.S vaccine versus placebo. These receptors were taken from a person aged 18-65 years who received the Ad26.COV2.S COVID-19 vaccine or a placebo. The CDR3 runs from the conserved cysteine through the conserved F or W. Fields, in order: clone size, V gene, J gene, D gene, CDR3 DNA, CDR3 protein. D genes are given only for firm matches. For some rows the clone size is stated as once, few or many, or as a class when expanded; others skip it.

>.|TRBV19|TRBJ2-7|.
TGTGCCAGTAGGGGGGGGCCGCGACAAGGGGAGCAGTACTTC
CASRGGPRQGEQYF
>.|TRBV27|TRBJ1-5|.
TGTGCCAGCAGAACCGGGACACCCATGGAGCCCCAGCATTTT
CASRTGTPMEPQHF
>.|TRBV7-9|TRBJ1-2|.
TGTGCCAGCAGCCTTTCGGGGGCCCGGGGCTATGGCTACACCTTC
CASSLSGARGYGYTF
>.|TRBV10-3|TRBJ1-1|.
TGTGCCATCAGTGACCCCCCCGCTCGGGGGGACACTGAAGCTTTCTTT
CAISDPPARGDTEAFF
>.|TRBV5-4|TRBJ2-7|.
TGTGCCAGCAGCTTTCCCCCCTACGAGCAGTACTTC
CASSFPPYEQYF
>few|TRBV19|TRBJ1-5|.
TGTGCCATCGGGCCCTACGGGAATCAGCCCCAGCATTTT
CAIGPYGNQPQHF
>once|TRBV5-7|TRBJ2-1|TRBD2
TGTGAACAGGGTAGGAAGCGGGAGGGCCACCATGAGCAGTTCTTC
CEQGRKREGHHEQFF
>.|TRBV6-5|TRBJ2-2|TRBD2
TGTGCCAGCAGTTTCGGGGGGGGGCAGAGCGGGGAGCTGTTTTTT
CASSFGGGQSGELFF
>.|TRBV5-1|TRBJ2-5|TRBD2
TGCGCCAGCAGCTTGGGGACTAGCGGGACTTGGGAGACCCAGTACTTC
CASSLGTSGTWETQYF
>.|TRBV19|TRBJ1-1|.
TGTGCCAGTAGTATCCAGGAGGGTGGAAACACTGAAGCTTTCTTT
CASSIQEGGNTEAFF
>.|TRBV11-2|TRBJ2-3|.
TGTGCCAGCAGCTTAGCCGGTGTCTCAGATACGCAGTATTTT
CASSLAGVSDTQYF
>.|TRBV29-1|TRBJ1-1|TRBD1
TGCAGCTCCAATGATTGGACAGGGCGGTTTATGAACACTGAAGCTTTCTTT
CSSNDWTGRFMNTEAFF
>.|TRBV10-3|TRBJ1-2|.
TGTGCCATCACCGCAGGGTATGGCTACACCTTC
CAITAGYGYTF
>.|TRBV18|TRBJ1-1|.
TGTGCCAGCTCACCGCCGACAAAAATGAACACTGAAGCTTTCTTT
CASSPPTKMNTEAFF
>.|TRBV7-3|TRBJ2-3|TRBD2
TGTGCCAGCAGCCCCGAGCGGGAGTCCCACCCAGATACGCAGTATTTT
CASSPERESHPDTQYF
>.|TRBV10-3|TRBJ1-4|.
TGTGCCATCCGGGAGGACCCCTCAGAAAAACTGTTTTTT
CAIREDPSEKLFF
>.|TRBV4-1|TRBJ2-5|.
TGCGCCAGCAGCCAAGATGGGCCCCCGAAGACCCAGTACTTC
CASSQDGPPKTQYF
>.|TRBV19|TRBJ1-5|.
TGTGCCAGTAGTATGGGCAGAAATCAGCCCCAGCATTTT
CASSMGRNQPQHF
>.|TRBV7-9|TRBJ1-1|.
TGTGCCAGCAGCTTTCCCCCGAACACTGAAGCTTTCTTT
CASSFPPNTEAFF
>.|TRBV5-1|TRBJ1-2|.
TGCGCCAGCAGCTTGGGCACAGGGTCGGCCTACACCTTC
CASSLGTGSAYTF
>.|TRBV4-1|TRBJ2-3|.
TGCGCCAGCAGGCAACACGGGGGTAGCACAGATACGCAGTATTTT
CASRQHGGSTDTQYF
>.|TRBV5-1|TRBJ2-2|TRBD2
TGCGCCAGCAGCTCTAGCGGGCCGCGCACCGGGGAGCTGTTTTTT
CASSSSGPRTGELFF
>once|TRBV6-5|TRBJ2-1|TRBD2
TGTGCCAGCAGAGAGGGACTAGCGGGAGTGTATGAGCAGTTCTTC
CASREGLAGVYEQFF
>.|TRBV3-1/TRBV3-2|TRBJ2-5|.
TGTGCCAGCAGCTTAAGAGGGGTCGAGACCCAGTACTTC
CASSLRGVETQYF
>.|TRBV19|TRBJ2-4|.
TGTGCCAGTAGTAGAGGTGAGGCCAAAAACATTCAGTACTTC
CASSRGEAKNIQYF
>few|TRBV2|TRBJ1-5|.
TGTGCCAGCAGTGCCCAGGCACCCCCTTCGCCCCAGCATTTT
CASSAQAPPSPQHF
>.|TRBV6-5|TRBJ1-1|.
TGTGCCAGCTTGGACGGCAGGAACACTGAAGCTTTCTTT
CASLDGRNTEAFF
>.|TRBV4-1|TRBJ2-7|.
TGCGCCAGCAGCCCGTCCCGGGCAGGGGTCGCCTACGAGCAGTACTTC
CASSPSRAGVAYEQYF
>once|TRBV7-3|TRBJ2-2|TRBD2
TGTGCCAGCAGCTTTACTAGCGGGGGGTACTCCGGGGAGCTGTTTTTT
CASSFTSGGYSGELFF
>few|TRBV11-1|TRBJ2-1|.
TGTGCCAGCAGCTCCCCCCCTAGAAACAATGAGCAGTTCTTC
CASSSPPRNNEQFF
>.|TRBV19|TRBJ1-2|.
TGTGCCAGTAGAGGGTCTAACTATGGCTACACCTTC
CASRGSNYGYTF
>.|TRBV11-3|TRBJ2-7|TRBD2
TGTGCCAGCAGCTTACCCGGGGGGGTAGGTGGCTACGAGCAGTACTTC
CASSLPGGVGGYEQYF
>.|TRBV5-1|TRBJ1-3|.
TGCGCCAGCAAAGGGGGTGGAAACACCATATATTTT
CASKGGGNTIYF
>.|TRBV19|TRBJ2-2|TRBD2
TGTGCCAGTAGTATGGGAGGGGACCCCACCGGGGAGCTGTTTTTT
CASSMGGDPTGELFF
>many|TRBV18|TRBJ1-2|.
TGTGCCAGCTCATCGACAGGTCAAAGTGATGGCTACACCTTC
CASSSTGQSDGYTF
>.|TRBV9|TRBJ2-1|.
TGTGCCAGCAGTTCGGACCCTAATCAAAGGGGTGAGCAGTTCTTC
CASSSDPNQRGEQFF
>few|TRBV5-1|TRBJ2-7|.
TGCGCCAGCAGCCAAGGGTCGGACCTGAGGGGCGAGCAGTACTTC
CASSQGSDLRGEQYF
>.|TRBV18|TRBJ1-6|.
TGTGCCAGCTCCCCAGGGGTAGGATATAATTCACCCCTCCACTTT
CASSPGVGYNSPLHF
>.|TRBV19|TRBJ1-3|.
TGTGCCAGTAAATCGGGACAAGGAAACACCATATATTTT
CASKSGQGNTIYF
>few|TRBV4-1|TRBJ2-7|.
TGCGCCAGCAGCCAGAGGACAGATCAGTACGAGCAGTACTTC
CASSQRTDQYEQYF
>.|TRBV2|TRBJ1-6|.
TGTGCCAGCAGTGAAGGGCCGGACAGACTTTTCTATAATTCACCCCTCCACTTT
CASSEGPDRLFYNSPLHF
>.|TRBV7-3|TRBJ2-1|TRBD2
TGTGCCAGCAGCGCTCTACCCATAGCGGGGGGGCCCAATGAGCAGTTCTTC
CASSALPIAGGPNEQFF
>.|TRBV2|TRBJ1-2|.
TGTGCCAGCAACCGGGGGCTCTATGGCTACACCTTC
CASNRGLYGYTF